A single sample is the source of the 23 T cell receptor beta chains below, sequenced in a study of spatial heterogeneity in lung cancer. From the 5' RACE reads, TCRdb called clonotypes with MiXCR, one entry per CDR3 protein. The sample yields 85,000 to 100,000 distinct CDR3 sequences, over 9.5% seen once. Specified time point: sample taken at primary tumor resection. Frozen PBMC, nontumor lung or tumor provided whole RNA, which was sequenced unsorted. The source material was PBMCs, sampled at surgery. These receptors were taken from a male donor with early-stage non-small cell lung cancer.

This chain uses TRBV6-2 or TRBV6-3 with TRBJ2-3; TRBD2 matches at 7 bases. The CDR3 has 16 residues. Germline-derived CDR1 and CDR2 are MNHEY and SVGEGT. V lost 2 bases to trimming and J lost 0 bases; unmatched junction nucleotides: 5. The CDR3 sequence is CASSYESGGSTDTQYF. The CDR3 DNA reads TGTGCCAGCAGTTACGAGTCGGGGGGAAGCACAGATACGCAGTATTTT.

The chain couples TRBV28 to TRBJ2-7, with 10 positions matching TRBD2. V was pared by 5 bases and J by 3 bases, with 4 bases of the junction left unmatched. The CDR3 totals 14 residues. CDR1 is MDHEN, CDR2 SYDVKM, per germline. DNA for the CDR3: TGTGCCAGCAGTGAACTAGCGGGGATCTACGAGCAGTACTTC. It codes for CASSELAGIYEQYF.

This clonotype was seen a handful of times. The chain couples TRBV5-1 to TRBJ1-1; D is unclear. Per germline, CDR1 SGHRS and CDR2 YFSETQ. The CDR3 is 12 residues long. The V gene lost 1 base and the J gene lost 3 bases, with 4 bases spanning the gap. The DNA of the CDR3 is TGCGCCAGCAGCTTGTTGGACACTGAAGCTTTCTTT. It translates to CASSLLDTEAFF. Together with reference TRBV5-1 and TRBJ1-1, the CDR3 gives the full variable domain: KAGVTQTPRYLIKTRGQQVTLSCSPISGHRSVSWYQQTPGQGLQFLFEYFSETQRNKGNFPGRFSGRQFSNSRSEMNVSTLELGDSALYLCASSLLDTEAFFGQGTRLTVV.

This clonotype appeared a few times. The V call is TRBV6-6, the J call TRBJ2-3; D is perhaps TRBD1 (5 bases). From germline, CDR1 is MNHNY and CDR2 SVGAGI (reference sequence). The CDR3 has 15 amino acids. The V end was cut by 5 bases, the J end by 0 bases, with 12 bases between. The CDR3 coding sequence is TGTGCCAGCAGTGGACAACTCCCAAGCACAGATACGCAGTATTTT. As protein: CASSGQLPSTDTQYF.

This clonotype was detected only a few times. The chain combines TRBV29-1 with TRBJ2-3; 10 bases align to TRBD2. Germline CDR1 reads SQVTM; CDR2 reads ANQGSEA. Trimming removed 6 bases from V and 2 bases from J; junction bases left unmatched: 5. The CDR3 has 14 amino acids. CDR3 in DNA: TGCAGCGTCGCCACTAGCGGGGTCACAGATACGCAGTATTTT. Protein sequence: CSVATSGVTDTQYF.

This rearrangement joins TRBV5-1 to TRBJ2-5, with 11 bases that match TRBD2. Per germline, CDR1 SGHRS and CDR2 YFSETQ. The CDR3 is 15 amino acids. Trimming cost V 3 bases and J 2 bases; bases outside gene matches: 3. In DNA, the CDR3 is TGCGCCAGCAGCTCGACTAGCGGGGTACAAGAGACCCAGTACTTC. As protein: CASSSTSGVQETQYF.

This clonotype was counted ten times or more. The CDR3 here is CASSPTGNTEAFF. The CDR3 nucleotides read TGTGCCAGCTCACCGACAGGGAACACTGAAGCTTTCTTT. V is TRBV18 and J is TRBJ1-1, with TRBD1 as a possible D gene (6 bases). Trimming removed 3 bases from V and 1 base from J, with 6 bases in between. The CDR3 consists of 13 residues. Per the germline V gene, CDR1 is KGHSH and CDR2 is LQKENI.

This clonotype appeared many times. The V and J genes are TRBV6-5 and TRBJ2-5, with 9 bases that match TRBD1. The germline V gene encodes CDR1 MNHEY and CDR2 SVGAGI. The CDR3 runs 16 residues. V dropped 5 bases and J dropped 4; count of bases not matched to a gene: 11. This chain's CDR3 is CASSRPGTGWGETQYF. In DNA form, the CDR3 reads TGTGCCAGCAGTCGTCCGGGGACAGGGTGGGGAGAGACCCAGTACTTC.

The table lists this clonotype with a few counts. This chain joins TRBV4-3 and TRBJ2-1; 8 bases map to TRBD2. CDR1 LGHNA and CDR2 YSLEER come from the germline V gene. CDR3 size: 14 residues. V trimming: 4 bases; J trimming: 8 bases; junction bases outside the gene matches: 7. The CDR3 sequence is CASSLNSRGDEQFF. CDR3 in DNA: TGCGCCAGCAGCCTCAACTCGCGGGGGGATGAGCAGTTCTTC.

The CDR3 DNA is TGCGCCAGCAGCCAAGACAGCGGGGAGACCCAGTACTTC. This gives the protein CASSQDSGETQYF. The chain is built from TRBV4-3 and TRBJ2-5; TRBD2 is a possible D gene (6 bases). V gave up 0 bases and J gave up 5 bases, with 7 bases separating them. Germline V gene data show CDR1 as LGHNA and CDR2 as YSLEER. The CDR3 covers 13 residues.

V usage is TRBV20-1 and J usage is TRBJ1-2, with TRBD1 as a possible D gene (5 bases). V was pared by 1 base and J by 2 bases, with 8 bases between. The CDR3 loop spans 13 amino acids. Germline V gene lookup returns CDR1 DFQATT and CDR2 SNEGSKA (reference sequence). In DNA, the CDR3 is TGCAGTGCTAGAGCGGGACTGAACTATGGCTACACCTTC. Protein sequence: CSARAGLNYGYTF.

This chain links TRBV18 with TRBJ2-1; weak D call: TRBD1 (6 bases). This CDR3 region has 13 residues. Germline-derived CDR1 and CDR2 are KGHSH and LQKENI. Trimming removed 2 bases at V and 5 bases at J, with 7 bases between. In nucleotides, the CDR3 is TGTGCCAGCTCACCATGGACAGACAATGAGCAGTTCTTC. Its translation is CASSPWTDNEQFF. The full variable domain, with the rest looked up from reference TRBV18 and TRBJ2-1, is NAGVMQNPRHLVRRRGQEARLRCSPMKGHSHVYWYRQLPEEGLKFMVYLQKENIIDESGMPKERFSAEFPKEGPSILRIQQVVRGDSAAYFCASSPWTDNEQFFGPGTRLTVL.

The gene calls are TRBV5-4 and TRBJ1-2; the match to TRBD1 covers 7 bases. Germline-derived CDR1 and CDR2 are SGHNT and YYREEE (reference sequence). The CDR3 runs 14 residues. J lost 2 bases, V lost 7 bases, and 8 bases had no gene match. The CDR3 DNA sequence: TGTGCCAGCTCCTACAGGGGTCTAAACTATGGCTACACCTTC. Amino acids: CASSYRGLNYGYTF.

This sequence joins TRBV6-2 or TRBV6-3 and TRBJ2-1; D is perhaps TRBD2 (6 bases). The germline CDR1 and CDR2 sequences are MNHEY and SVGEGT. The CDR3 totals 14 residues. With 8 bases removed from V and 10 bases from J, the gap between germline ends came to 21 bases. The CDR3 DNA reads TGTGCCAGCTCCATCCTGAGGGACTCGGGGGAGCAGTTCTTC. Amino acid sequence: CASSILRDSGEQFF.

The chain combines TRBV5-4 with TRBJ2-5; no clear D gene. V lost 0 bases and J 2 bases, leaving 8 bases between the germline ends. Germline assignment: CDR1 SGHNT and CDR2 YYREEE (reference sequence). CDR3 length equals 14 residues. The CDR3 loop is CASSLEPTQETQYF. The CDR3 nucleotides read TGTGCCAGCAGCTTGGAACCAACTCAAGAGACCCAGTACTTC.

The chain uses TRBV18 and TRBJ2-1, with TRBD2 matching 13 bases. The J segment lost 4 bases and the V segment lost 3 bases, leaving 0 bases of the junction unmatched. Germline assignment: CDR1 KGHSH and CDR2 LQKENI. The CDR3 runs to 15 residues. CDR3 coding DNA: TGTGCCAGCTCACCGGGACTAGCGGGATACAATGAGCAGTTCTTC. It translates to CASSPGLAGYNEQFF. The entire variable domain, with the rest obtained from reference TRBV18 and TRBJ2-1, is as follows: NAGVMQNPRHLVRRRGQEARLRCSPMKGHSHVYWYRQLPEEGLKFMVYLQKENIIDESGMPKERFSAEFPKEGPSILRIQQVVRGDSAAYFCASSPGLAGYNEQFFGPGTRLTVL.

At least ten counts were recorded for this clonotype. CDR3 bases: TGCAGCGTTGATAGGAGTGGACTAGCGGGAGCCGAGCAGTACTTC. This gives the protein CSVDRSGLAGAEQYF. The V gene is TRBV29-1, the J gene TRBJ2-7, with TRBD2 matching 13 bases. The ends lost 3 bases at V and 6 bases at J; junction bases unmatched: 8. Germline V gives CDR1 SQVTM, CDR2 ANQGSEA. This CDR3 has 15 residues.

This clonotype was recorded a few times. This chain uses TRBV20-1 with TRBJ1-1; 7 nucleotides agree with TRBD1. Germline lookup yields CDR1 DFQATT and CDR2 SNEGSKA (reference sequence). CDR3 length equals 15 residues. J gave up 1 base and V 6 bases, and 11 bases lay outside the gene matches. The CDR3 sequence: CSATLTGSKNTEAFF. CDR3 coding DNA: TGCAGTGCCACTTTGACAGGGAGCAAGAACACTGAAGCTTTCTTT.

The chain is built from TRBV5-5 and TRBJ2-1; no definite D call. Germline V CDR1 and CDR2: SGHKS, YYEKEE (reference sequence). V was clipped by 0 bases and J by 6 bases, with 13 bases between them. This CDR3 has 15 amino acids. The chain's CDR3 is CASSLDYFWSNEQFF. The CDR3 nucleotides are TGTGCCAGCAGCTTGGACTATTTCTGGTCCAATGAGCAGTTCTTC.

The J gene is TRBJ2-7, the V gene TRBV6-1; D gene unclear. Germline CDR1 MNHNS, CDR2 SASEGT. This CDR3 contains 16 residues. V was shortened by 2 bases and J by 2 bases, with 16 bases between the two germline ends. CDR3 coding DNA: TGTGCCAGCAGTGAACGTGGCAGTAACGTGCCCTACGAGCAGTACTTC. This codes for CASSERGSNVPYEQYF.

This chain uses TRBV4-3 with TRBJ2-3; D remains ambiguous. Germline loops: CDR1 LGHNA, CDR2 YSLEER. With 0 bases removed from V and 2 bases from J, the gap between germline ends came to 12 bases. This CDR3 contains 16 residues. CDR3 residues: CASSQEVGRITDTQYF. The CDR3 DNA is TGCGCCAGCAGCCAAGAAGTGGGCAGAATCACAGATACGCAGTATTTT.

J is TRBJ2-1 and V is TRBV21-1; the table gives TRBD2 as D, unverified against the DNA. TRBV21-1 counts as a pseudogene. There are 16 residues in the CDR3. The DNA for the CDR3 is TGTGCCAGCAGCAAAATGGGGACGGATGGGAGGAATGAGCAGTTCTTC. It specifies CASSKMGTDGRNEQFF.

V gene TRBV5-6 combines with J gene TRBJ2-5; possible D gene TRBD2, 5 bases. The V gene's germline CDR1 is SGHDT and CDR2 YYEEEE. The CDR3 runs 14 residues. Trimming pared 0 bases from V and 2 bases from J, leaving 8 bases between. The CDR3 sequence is CASSLASGQETQYF. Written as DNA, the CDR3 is TGTGCCAGCAGCTTGGCCTCGGGGCAAGAGACCCAGTACTTC.